A selection of T cell receptor beta chains follows, all from one sample in a study of cytomegalovirus exposure and HLA in healthy donors. Sequenced by immunoSEQ multiplex PCR; TCRdb stores in-frame clones only, minus some. Altogether fewer than 250,000 clones are present, more than 65% being singletons, with the ten largest covering around 3.2%. Material: PBMCs. All receptors come from a woman between 25 and 40 years old in good health and CMV-seropositive. CDR3s include the opening cysteine and the closing phenylalanine or tryptophan. Fields, in order: D gene, V gene, clone size, J gene, CDR3 DNA, CDR3 protein. A D gene is named only where the DNA matches it firmly. The size entry is marked missing in some rows and otherwise reads once, few, many or a size class.

TRBD2	TRBV5-1	few	TRBJ2-1	TGCGCCAGCAGCTTGCCTAGCGGGAGAAATGAGCAGTTCTTC	CASSLPSGRNEQFF
.	TRBV7-9	few	TRBJ1-1	TGTGCCAGCAGCTTAGGTGAAGGACAGAGGGCTTTCTTT	CASSLGEGQRAFF
TRBD1	TRBV2	.	TRBJ1-1	TGTGCCAGCAGAGGGACAGGGGAGTACACTGAAGCTTTCTTT	CASRGTGEYTEAFF
.	TRBV19	.	TRBJ2-1	TGTGCCAGTAGCTTCGGGGGACTCACCAATGAGCAGTTCTTC	CASSFGGLTNEQFF
.	TRBV2	.	TRBJ2-2	TGTGCCAGCAGTTCCCCAGGGACCGGGGAGCTGTTTTTT	CASSSPGTGELFF
.	TRBV6-4	.	TRBJ2-1	TGTGCCAGCAGTGAGGCAGGGGAGGGCGATGAGCAGTTCTTC	CASSEAGEGDEQFF
.	TRBV21-1	.	TRBJ1-2	TGTGCCAGCAGCAAAGCTTGCAAGGATACGGGCTATGGCTACACCTTC	CASSKACKDTGYGYTF
.	TRBV29-1	.	TRBJ2-7	TGCAGCGTTGAAGTGGGGGCGAGGGAGCAGTACTTC	CSVEVGAREQYF
TRBD2	TRBV7-8	few	TRBJ2-3	TGTGCCAGCAGCCTCCCAGGGACTAGCGGGAGACGTCGGGGAGATACGCAGTATTTT	CASSLPGTSGRRRGDTQYF
.	TRBV7-9	.	TRBJ2-1	TGTGCCAGCAGCTTAGTGAAGATAGCCACCTACAATGAGCAGTTCTTC	CASSLVKIATYNEQFF
TRBD1	TRBV6-1	.	TRBJ1-4	TGTGCCAGCAGCGACAGGGGCGGGGCTGAAAAACTGTTTTTT	CASSDRGGAEKLFF
.	TRBV6-5	once	TRBJ2-5	TGTGCCAGCAGTTACGGGGCAGCCCAAGAGACCCAGTACTTC	CASSYGAAQETQYF
.	TRBV6-6	.	TRBJ2-1	TGTGCCAGCAGTTACCCCAGCGGGAATGAGCAGTTCTTC	CASSYPSGNEQFF
.	TRBV5-1	.	TRBJ2-7	TGCGCCAGCAGCTTGGCGGGTCACGGAGTGTACGAGCAGTACTTC	CASSLAGHGVYEQYF